Included here is one TCR beta chain sequence, with context. The antigen is unknown. The data stem from a study of cytomegalovirus exposure and HLA in healthy donors. Findings and limits, study-wide: A later analysis found TCR association rates differed by HLA locus, highest for DRB1 and lowest for HLA-C. In vitro confirmation showed three CMV-associated chains to be CMV antigen specific.

PCR amplification relied on 60 Vbeta primers (plus 13 Jbeta primers). Produced via immunoSEQ multiplex PCR; TCRdb's table is partial and in-frame only. The sample lists about 110,000 clones; roughly 73% were seen once. CDR1 and CDR2 (germline): SGDLS, YYNGEE. The V end was cut by 4 bases, the J end by 3 bases, with 10 bases between. The CDR3 consists of 13 residues. The source of this sequence is a woman in her twenties or thirties in good health and CMV-seronegative. Sequencing was carried out using PBMCs. This chain links TRBV9 with TRBJ1-1; D uncertain. CDR3 in DNA: TGTGCCAGCAGCCCCGGGGTGGACACTGAAGCTTTCTTT. This encodes CASSPGVDTEAFF.